This TCR beta chain was observed in a study of blood T cell repertoires in COVID-19. The data were produced by immunoSEQ multiplex PCR, yet TCRdb's version contains in-frame clones alone and is incomplete. The table records some 320,000 clones, about 88% of them present only once. Germline CDR1 is KGHSH and CDR2 is LQKENI. V was shortened by 1 base and J by 1 base, with 8 bases between the two germline ends. This CDR3 contains 16 residues. This clonotype originated in a man in his sixties who had recovered from COVID-19. This sequence joins TRBV18 and TRBJ2-6; D is uncertain. Material: PBMCs or T cells enriched from blood (not recorded which). CDR3 bases: TGTGCCAGCTCACCACGGGCACCATCTGGGGCCAACGTCCTGACTTTC. Translating gives CASSPRAPSGANVLTF. Drawing the rest from reference TRBV18 and TRBJ2-6, the complete variable domain is NAGVMQNPRHLVRRRGQEARLRCSPMKGHSHVYWYRQLPEEGLKFMVYLQKENIIDESGMPKERFSAEFPKEGPSILRIQQVVRGDSAAYFCASSPRAPSGANVLTFGAGSRLTVL.